Below, one T cell receptor beta chain is given with its context. What it recognizes is unknown. The sample is drawn from a study of T cell clonotyping in hematopoietic cell transplantation. V dropped 6 bases and J dropped 7; count of bases not matched to a gene: 9. The CDR3 covers 16 residues. Germline V lookup: CDR1 MDHEN, CDR2 SYDVKM. Study-level points and caveats: Pathologically expanded recipient clonotypes increased progressively from day 30 to day 180 as diversity fell. Few recipient clonotypes overlapped donors; over 95% were de novo at given depth.

Sequencing was performed with immunoSEQ multiplex PCR; in TCRdb, only in-frame clones are kept and a portion is missing. The data contain approximately 70,000 clones, around 94% of them singletons. The clonotype comes from a man aged 45-65 years in good health. Some clones in this sample may be carry-over from other donors' samples. Sequencing was done on a sample of peripheral blood mononuclear cells. The V gene is TRBV28, the J gene TRBJ2-1, with 13 positions matching TRBD2. The CDR3 DNA sequence: TGTGCCAGCAGAACCACTAGCGGGAGGGCCGTAAATGAGCAGTTCTTC. Translating it yields CASRTTSGRAVNEQFF.